This entry lists 12 T cell receptor beta chains sequenced from one sample in a study of post-analysis software for immune sequencing data. No antigen has been assigned to these receptors. Presence of unique molecular identifiers characterized the TCR beta cDNA libraries. TCRdb re-called the PCR reads through MiXCR, storing one row per CDR3 protein. Here the sample spans around 700,000 distinct CDR3 sequences, roughly three fifths being singletons. Study findings and constraints: Roughly five TRBV segments appeared more often in patients than in controls, and TRBV5-6, TRBV5-1 and TRBV20-1 were among these.

Sequencing input: blood. All receptors come from a girl aged 2 to 10 with multiple sclerosis.

The chain carries TRBV5-1 and TRBJ2-6, with 10 bases lining up with TRBD1. The CDR3 is made up of 17 amino acids. Germline values: CDR1 SGHRS, CDR2 YFSETQ. V lost 4 bases and J lost 3; bases outside the gene matches: 7. The CDR3 sequence is CASSMRQGAFGANVLTF. Here the CDR3 DNA reads TGCGCCAGCAGCATGCGACAGGGGGCGTTTGGGGCCAACGTCCTGACTTTC.

The chain is built from TRBV5-1 and TRBJ2-1, with TRBD1 identical over 8 bases. The V gene's germline CDR1 is SGHRS and CDR2 YFSETQ. CDR3 length equals 19 residues. After removal of 6 bases from V and 0 bases from J, the junction contained 17 bases not matched to a gene. CDR3 sequence (DNA): TGCGCCAGCAATAACCCCCACAATCAACAGGGGGGCTCCTACAATGAGCAGTTCTTC. As protein: CASNNPHNQQGGSYNEQFF.

The chain couples TRBV20-1 to TRBJ2-1; tentative D call: TRBD1 (6 bases). The end of the DNA aligns better with TRBJ2-7, so the J call may be wrong. CDR3 length: 17 residues. Germline values: CDR1 DFQATT, CDR2 SNEGSKA (reference sequence). The CDR3 coding sequence is TGCAGTGCTAGAGATCTCGGAGACAGGACGGGCTCCTACGAGCAGTACTTC. It encodes CSARDLGDRTGSYEQYF.

The chain carries TRBV10-3 and TRBJ1-2, with D uncertain. The V end lost 8 bases, the J end lost 0 bases, and 19 bases lay between the germline ends. The CDR3 is 16 residues long. Germline V gene sequence: CDR1 ENHRY, CDR2 SYGVKD. CDR3 sequence: CAILFADGIANYGYTF. CDR3 DNA sequence: TGTGCCATCCTTTTTGCGGACGGTATAGCTAACTATGGCTACACCTTC.

This clonotype was detected once. The chain carries TRBV5-6 and TRBJ1-5; 8 nucleotides match TRBD1. J lost 1 base, V lost 4 bases, and 4 bases had no gene match. CDR1 SGHDT and CDR2 YYEEEE come from the germline V gene. The length of the CDR3 is 15 residues. CDR3 DNA: TGTGCCAGCAGCCATACAGGGGGAAGCAATCAGCCCCAGCATTTT. It yields the protein CASSHTGGSNQPQHF. Variable domain in full (rest from reference TRBV5-6 and TRBJ1-5): DAGVTQSPTHLIKTRGQQVTLRCSPKSGHDTVSWYQQALGQGPQFIFQYYEEEERQRGNFPDRFSGHQFPNYSSELNVNALLLGDSALYLCASSHTGGSNQPQHFGDGTRLSIL.

V gene TRBV3-1 combines with J gene TRBJ2-1, with no clear D. V was clipped by 0 bases and J by 3 bases, with 3 bases between them. Germline V gives CDR1 LGHDT, CDR2 YNNKEL (reference sequence). The CDR3 has 13 residues. The CDR3 nucleotides are TGTGCCAGCAGCCAAGACTACTACAATGAGCAGTTCTTC. Its translation is CASSQDYYNEQFF.

Only a few counts were recorded for this clonotype. V is TRBV29-1 and J is TRBJ2-1, with D tentatively TRBD2 (5 bases). V shed 7 bases and J shed 8 bases, with 18 bases lying between them. Germline loops: CDR1 SQVTM, CDR2 ANQGSEA. CDR3 length equals 13 residues. CDR3 amino acids: CSASGSSRDEQFF. The CDR3 nucleotides read TGCAGCGCCTCAGGTTCCTCGAGGGATGAGCAGTTCTTC.

The V and J genes are TRBV7-9 and TRBJ2-5, with D possibly matching TRBD1 (6 bases). Trimming stripped 4 bases from V and 4 bases from J, with 13 bases between. In germline, CDR1 is SEHNR, CDR2 FQNEAQ (reference sequence). This CDR3 contains 14 residues. The DNA of the CDR3 is TGTGCCAGCAGCTCCCCCAGGGGTGCAGAGACCCAGTACTTC. The encoded protein is CASSSPRGAETQYF.

The V gene is TRBV25-1, the J gene TRBJ2-7; D unresolved. The end of the DNA fits TRBJ2-5 better, so the J call may be wrong. This CDR3 spans 11 amino acids. Per the germline V gene, CDR1 is MGHDK and CDR2 is SYGVNS. This CDR3 reads CASSDWETQYF. The CDR3, as DNA: TGTGCCAGCAGTGACTGGGAGACCCAGTACTTC.

This clonotype was seen a few times. The chain employs TRBV12-3 or TRBV12-4 and TRBJ2-6; 11 nucleotides line up with TRBD2. The V gene end was trimmed by 6 bases and the J gene end by 0 bases; junction bases not matched to a gene: 13. This CDR3 is 20 amino acids long. The CDR3 DNA is TGTGCCAGCAGAATAACTAGCGGGGGCCACCTTAACTCTGGGGCCAACGTCCTGACTTTC. Its protein is CASRITSGGHLNSGANVLTF.

The V gene is TRBV5-6, the J gene TRBJ1-2, with D possibly matching TRBD1 (5 bases). V shed 3 bases and J shed 7 bases, with 16 bases lying between them. CDR3 length: 14 residues. Germline V gives CDR1 SGHDT, CDR2 YYEEEE. The CDR3 here is CASSYGTITPGYTF. The DNA of the CDR3 is TGTGCCAGCAGCTACGGGACGATCACCCCTGGCTACACCTTC.

J is TRBJ1-2 and V is TRBV5-1; 8 bases map to TRBD1. V was clipped by 0 bases and J by 5 bases; unmatched bases: 6. Germline loops: CDR1 SGHRS, CDR2 YFSETQ. The length of the CDR3 is 15 residues. CDR3 coding DNA: TGCGCCAGCAGCTTGGACCGACAGGGGTGGTATGGCTACACCTTC. Amino acids: CASSLDRQGWYGYTF.